This section outlines one T cell receptor beta chain sequence together with its context. This record belongs to a study of T cell responses to AZD1222 COVID-19 vaccine. Across the study: Recipients boosted at about 4 weeks or about 12 weeks are pooled.

The table came from immunoSEQ multiplex PCR; TCRdb's copy has only in-frame clones and leaves some out. The sample yields roughly 91,000 clones, roughly nine tenths seen once. The CDR3 totals 14 residues. Germline CDR1 is MNHEY and CDR2 is SVGEGT. Trimming left V 4 bases short and J 6 bases short, with 13 bases between. The genes are TRBV6-2 or TRBV6-3 and TRBJ1-5; D unclear. This TCR came from an adult in good health. The sequences come from peripheral blood, collected on day 0 of AZD1222 vaccination. DNA for the CDR3: TGTGCCAGCAGTTTACGGACGGAAAGTCAGCCCCAGCATTTT. Translating gives CASSLRTESQPQHF.